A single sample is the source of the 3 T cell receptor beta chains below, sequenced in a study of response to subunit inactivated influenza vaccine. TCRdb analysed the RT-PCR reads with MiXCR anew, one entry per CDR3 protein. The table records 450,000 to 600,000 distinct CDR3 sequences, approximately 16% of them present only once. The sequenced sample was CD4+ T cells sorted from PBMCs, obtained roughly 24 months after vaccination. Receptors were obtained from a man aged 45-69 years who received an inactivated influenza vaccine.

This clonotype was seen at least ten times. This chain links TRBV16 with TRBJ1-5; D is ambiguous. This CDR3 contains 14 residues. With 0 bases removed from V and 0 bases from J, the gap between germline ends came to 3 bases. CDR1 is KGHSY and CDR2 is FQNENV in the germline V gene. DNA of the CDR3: TGTGCCAGCAGCCAATCTTCTAGCAATCAGCCCCAGCATTTT. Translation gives CASSQSSSNQPQHF. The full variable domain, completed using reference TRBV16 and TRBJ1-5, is GEEVAQTPKHLVRGEGQKAKLYCAPIKGHSYVFWYQQVLKNEFKFLISFQNENVFDETGMPKERFSAKCLPNSPCSLEIQATKLEDSAVYFCASSQSSSNQPQHFGDGTRLSIL.

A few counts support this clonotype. The CDR3 DNA sequence: TGTGCCAGCAGCTTAAGGTCGCGGCGGGAGGGCAATACGCAGTATTTT. As protein: CASSLRSRREGNTQYF. V usage is TRBV7-2 and J usage is TRBJ2-3; 9 bases are shared with TRBD2. CDR1 is SGHTA, CDR2 FQGNSA, per germline. The V segment lost 2 bases and the J segment 7 bases; nucleotides outside the gene matches: 10. The CDR3 is 16 amino acids.

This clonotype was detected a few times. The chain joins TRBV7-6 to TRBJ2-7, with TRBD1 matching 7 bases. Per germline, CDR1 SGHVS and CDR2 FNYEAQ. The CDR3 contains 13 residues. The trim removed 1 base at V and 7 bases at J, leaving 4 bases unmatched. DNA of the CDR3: TGTGCCAGCAGCTTAGTTTCGGACAGGGAGCAGTACTTC. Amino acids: CASSLVSDREQYF.